A single sample gave rise to the 12 T cell receptor beta chains below, sequenced in a study of cytomegalovirus exposure and HLA in healthy donors. The study ran its PCR with 60 Vbeta and 13 Jbeta primers. Clones were read by immunoSEQ multiplex PCR, and TCRdb kept only the in-frame ones, dropping some. The sample table sets out some 110,000 clones. The sample comprised PBMCs. These receptors were taken from a man aged 35-49 years in good health and CMV-seronegative.

The gene calls are TRBV18 and TRBJ1-3; maybe TRBD1 (5 bases). Trimming cost V 3 bases and J 3 bases, with 18 bases left between them. The CDR3 loop spans 17 amino acids. Germline lookup yields CDR1 KGHSH and CDR2 LQKENI. CDR3 sequence: CASSPQSPTALGNTIYF. CDR3 DNA: TGTGCCAGCTCACCTCAAAGCCCGACAGCCCTTGGAAACACCATATATTTT.

The J gene is TRBJ2-7, the V gene TRBV6-1, with D perhaps TRBD1 (5 bases). Trimming removed 7 bases at V and 0 bases at J, with 10 bases between. The CDR3 loop spans 13 amino acids. Germline loops: CDR1 MNHNS, CDR2 SASEGT. DNA of the CDR3: TGTGCCAGCAAGCAGGGATACTCCTACGAGCAGTACTTC. Amino acids: CASKQGYSYEQYF.

The chain has TRBV2 and TRBJ1-2, with a weak D call TRBD1 (6 bases). The germline CDR1 and CDR2 sequences are SNHLY and FYNNEI. The CDR3 is 12 amino acids. The V end was cut by 8 bases, the J end by 7 bases, with 14 bases between. For the CDR3, the DNA is TGTGCCAGCGGGGGGGGCTTTGGTGGCTACACCTTC. This codes for CASGGGFGGYTF.

The chain uses TRBV2 and TRBJ2-2; D call uncertain. The CDR3 covers 14 residues. Trimming stripped 6 bases from V and 1 base from J, with 9 bases between. In germline, CDR1 is SNHLY, CDR2 FYNNEI. In DNA form, the CDR3 reads TGTGCCAGCAGGGCGGAGATGAACACCGGGGAGCTGTTTTTT. Translated, it gives CASRAEMNTGELFF.

The chain links TRBV28 to TRBJ1-2, with TRBD1 matching over 10 bases. The CDR3 is 16 amino acids. CDR1 and CDR2 from the germline V gene are MDHEN and SYDVKM. Trimming at V came to 6 bases and at J to 5 bases, leaving 12 bases not matched to a gene. CDR3 in DNA: TGTGCCAGCAGCGGAGGGACAGGGGATTTTTGGTATGGCTACACCTTC. Amino acids: CASSGGTGDFWYGYTF.

The chain has TRBV6-4 and TRBJ2-2; 9 bases line up with TRBD2. The germline gives CDR1 MRHNA, CDR2 SNTAGT. Trimming at V came to 3 bases and at J to 7 bases, leaving 6 bases not matched to a gene. The CDR3 extends over 15 amino acids. The CDR3 DNA reads as TGTGCCAGCAGTGAGTACGGGACTAGCATCGGGGAGCTGTTTTTT. It encodes CASSEYGTSIGELFF.

The gene calls are TRBV19 and TRBJ2-1, with D maybe TRBD1 (5 bases). CDR1 is LNHDA, CDR2 SQIVND, per germline (reference sequence). The CDR3 is made up of 16 amino acids. Trimming removed 6 bases from V and 1 base from J, with 16 bases in between. CDR3 protein: CASRPSHRLSYNEQFF. The CDR3 DNA reads TGTGCCAGTAGACCCTCCCACAGGCTGTCCTACAATGAGCAGTTCTTC.

The chain combines TRBV2 with TRBJ2-2, with a possible D match to TRBD1 (5 bases). The CDR3 length is 16 residues. V was pared by 0 bases and J by 1 base, with 9 bases between. Germline V gene lookup returns CDR1 SNHLY and CDR2 FYNNEI. The CDR3 protein is CASSEARTRNTGELFF. The DNA for the CDR3 is TGTGCCAGCAGTGAAGCGAGGACAAGGAACACCGGGGAGCTGTTTTTT. The whole variable domain, remainder taken from reference TRBV2 and TRBJ2-2, is EPEVTQTPSHQVTQMGQEVILRCVPISNHLYFYWYRQILGQKVEFLVSFYNNEISEKSEIFDDQFSVERPDGSNFTLKIRSTKLEDSAMYFCASSEARTRNTGELFFGEGSRLTVL.

The chain has TRBV13 and TRBJ1-5; TRBD1 is a possible D gene (6 bases). Trimming took off 3 bases at V and 3 bases at J, with 18 bases between the two ends. CDR3 size: 17 residues. The germline CDR1 and CDR2 sequences are PRHDT and FYEKMQ (reference sequence). The CDR3 region is CASSFGLRTVSNQPQHF. For the CDR3, the DNA is TGTGCCAGCAGCTTCGGCCTCCGGACAGTTTCCAATCAGCCCCAGCATTTT.

This chain links TRBV28 with TRBJ2-5; 9 bases align to TRBD1. The V gene end was trimmed by 7 bases and the J gene end by 5 bases; junction bases not matched to a gene: 14. The CDR3 extends over 16 amino acids. Germline V gives CDR1 MDHEN, CDR2 SYDVKM. CDR3 amino acids: CASTSFGDRVRETQYF. CDR3 in DNA: TGTGCCAGCACCTCCTTTGGGGACAGGGTGAGGGAGACCCAGTACTTC.

The V and J genes are TRBV30 and TRBJ1-2; D not resolved. Germline CDR1 is GTSNPN and CDR2 is SVGIG (reference sequence). This CDR3 is built from 13 residues. The V and J ends lost 3 bases and 2 bases respectively, with 10 bases between them. The CDR3 DNA reads TGTGCCTGGAGAGCCGCCTCGAACTATGGCTACACCTTC. This encodes CAWRAASNYGYTF.

The rearrangement joins TRBV30 to TRBJ1-1; a weak D match, TRBD1 (6 bases). The V end lost 2 bases, the J end lost 1 base, and 17 bases lay between the germline ends. Germline V gene lookup returns CDR1 GTSNPN and CDR2 SVGIG (reference sequence). There are 16 residues in the CDR3. The CDR3: CAWSPRQLDRNTEAFF. Here the CDR3 DNA reads TGTGCCTGGAGTCCACGACAGCTGGACAGGAACACTGAAGCTTTCTTT.